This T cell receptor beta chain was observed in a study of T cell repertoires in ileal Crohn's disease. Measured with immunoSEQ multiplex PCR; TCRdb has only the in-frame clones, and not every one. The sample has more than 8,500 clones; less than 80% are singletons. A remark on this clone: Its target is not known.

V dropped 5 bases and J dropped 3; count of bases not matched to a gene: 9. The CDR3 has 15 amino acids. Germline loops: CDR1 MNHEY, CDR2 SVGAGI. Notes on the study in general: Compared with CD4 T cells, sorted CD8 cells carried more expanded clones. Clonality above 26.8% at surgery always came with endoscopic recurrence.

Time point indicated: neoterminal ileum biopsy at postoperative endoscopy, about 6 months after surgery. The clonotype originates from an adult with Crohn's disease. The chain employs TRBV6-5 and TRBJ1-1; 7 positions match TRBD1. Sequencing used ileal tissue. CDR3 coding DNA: TGTGCCAGCAGTCCCAACAGGGGTCCGGACACTGAAGCTTTCTTT. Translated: CASSPNRGPDTEAFF.